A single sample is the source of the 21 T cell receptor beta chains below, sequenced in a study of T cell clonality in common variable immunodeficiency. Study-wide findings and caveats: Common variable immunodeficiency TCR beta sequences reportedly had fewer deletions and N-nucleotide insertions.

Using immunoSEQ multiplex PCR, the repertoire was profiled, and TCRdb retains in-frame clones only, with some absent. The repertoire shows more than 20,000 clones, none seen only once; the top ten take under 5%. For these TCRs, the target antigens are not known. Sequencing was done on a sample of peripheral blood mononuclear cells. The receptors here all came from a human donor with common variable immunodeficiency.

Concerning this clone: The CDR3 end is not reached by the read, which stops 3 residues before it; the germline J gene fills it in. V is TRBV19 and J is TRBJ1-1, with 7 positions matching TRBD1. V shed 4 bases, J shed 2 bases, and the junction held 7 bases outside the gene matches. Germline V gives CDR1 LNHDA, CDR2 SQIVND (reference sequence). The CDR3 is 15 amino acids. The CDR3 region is CASSTLPGGNTEAFF. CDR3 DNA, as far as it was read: TGTGCCAGTAGTACTCTCCCAGGGGGTAACACTGAA.

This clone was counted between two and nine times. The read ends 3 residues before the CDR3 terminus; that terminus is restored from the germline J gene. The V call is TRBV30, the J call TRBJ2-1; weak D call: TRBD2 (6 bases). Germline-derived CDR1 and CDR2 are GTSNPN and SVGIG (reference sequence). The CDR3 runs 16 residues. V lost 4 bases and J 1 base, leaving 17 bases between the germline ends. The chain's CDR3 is CAWNDGGLASYNEQFF. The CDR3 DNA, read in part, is TGTGCCTGGAACGACGGGGGACTGGCGTCCTACAATGAG. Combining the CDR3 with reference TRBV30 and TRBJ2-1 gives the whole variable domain SQTIHQWPATLVQPVGSPLSLECTVEGTSNPNLYWYRQAAGRGLQLLFYSVGIGQISSEVPQNLSASRPQDRQFILSSKKLLLSDSGFYLCAWNDGGLASYNEQFFGPGTRLTVL.

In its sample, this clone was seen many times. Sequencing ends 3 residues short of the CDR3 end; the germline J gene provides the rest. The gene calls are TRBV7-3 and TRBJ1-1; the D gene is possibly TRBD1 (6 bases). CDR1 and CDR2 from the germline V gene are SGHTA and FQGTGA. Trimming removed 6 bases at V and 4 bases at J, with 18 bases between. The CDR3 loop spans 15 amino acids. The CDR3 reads CASSVTGRAGTEAFF. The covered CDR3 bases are TGTGCCAGCAGTGTCACAGGGCGAGCTGGCACTGAA.

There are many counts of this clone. Partial CDR3 DNA: TGCAGTGCCCGTACAGGGGAATCGGGC. Its protein product is CSARTGESG. The full CDR3 protein is CSARTGESGYTF. This chain connects TRBV20-1 to TRBJ1-2; 7 bases fit TRBD1. The CDR3 end falls 3 residues outside the read, so it is completed with the germline J gene. Looked up from germline, CDR1 is DFQATT and CDR2 is SNEGSKA (reference sequence). This CDR3 has 12 residues.

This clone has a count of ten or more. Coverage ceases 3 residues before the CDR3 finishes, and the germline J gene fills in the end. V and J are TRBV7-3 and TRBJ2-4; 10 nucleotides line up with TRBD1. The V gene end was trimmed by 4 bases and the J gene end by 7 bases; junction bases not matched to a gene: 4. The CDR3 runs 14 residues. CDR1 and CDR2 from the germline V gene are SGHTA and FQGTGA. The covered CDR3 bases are TGTGCCAGCAGCTCGGGACAGGGGACGAACATT. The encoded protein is CASSSGQGTNI. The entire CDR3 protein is CASSSGQGTNIQYF.

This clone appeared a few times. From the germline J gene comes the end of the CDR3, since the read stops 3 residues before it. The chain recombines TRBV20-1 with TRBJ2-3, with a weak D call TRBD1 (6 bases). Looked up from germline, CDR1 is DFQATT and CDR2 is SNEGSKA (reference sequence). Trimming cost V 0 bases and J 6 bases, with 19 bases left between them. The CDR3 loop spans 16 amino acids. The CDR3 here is CSARDWAGKGGDTQYF. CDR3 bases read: TGCAGTGCTAGAGATTGGGCAGGGAAAGGGGGTGATACG.

The CDR3 DNA, read in part, is TGCAGTGCTAGAAAGCTAGGGGGGGCCCGGGAGACC. The encoded protein is CSARKLGGARET. The entire CDR3 protein reads CSARKLGGARETQYF. V and J are TRBV20-1 and TRBJ2-5; D perhaps matches TRBD2 (7 bases). From the germline J gene comes the end of the CDR3, since the read stops 3 residues before it. The CDR3 extends over 15 amino acids. Germline lookup yields CDR1 DFQATT and CDR2 SNEGSKA (reference sequence). The V end lost 2 bases, the J end lost 5 bases, and 18 bases lay between the germline ends.

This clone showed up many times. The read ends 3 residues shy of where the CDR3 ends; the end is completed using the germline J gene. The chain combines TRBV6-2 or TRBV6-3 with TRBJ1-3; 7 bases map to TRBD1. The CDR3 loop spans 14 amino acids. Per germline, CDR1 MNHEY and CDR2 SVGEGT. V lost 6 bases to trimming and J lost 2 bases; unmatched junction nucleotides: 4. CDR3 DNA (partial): TGTGCCAGCAGCCGCGACAGGGCTGGAAACACC. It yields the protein CASSRDRAGNT. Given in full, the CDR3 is CASSRDRAGNTIYF.

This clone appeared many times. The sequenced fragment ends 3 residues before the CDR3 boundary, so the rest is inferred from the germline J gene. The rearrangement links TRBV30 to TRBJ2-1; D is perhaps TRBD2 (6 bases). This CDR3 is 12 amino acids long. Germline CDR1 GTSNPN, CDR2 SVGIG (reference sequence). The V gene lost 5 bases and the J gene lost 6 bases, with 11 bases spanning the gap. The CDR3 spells CAWGGLPNEQFF. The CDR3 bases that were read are TGTGCCTGGGGCGGACTACCCAATGAG.

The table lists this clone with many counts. The CDR3 sequence: CSARGQTNYGYTF. The DNA read from the CDR3 is TGCAGTGCTAGAGGGCAGACTAACTATGGC. The rearrangement links TRBV20-1 to TRBJ1-2; unclear D gene. The CDR3 extends 3 residues past the end of the read, so its final part is completed from the germline J gene. The CDR3 has 13 amino acids. CDR1 is DFQATT, CDR2 SNEGSKA, per germline (reference sequence). Trimming took 1 base from V and 0 from J, leaving 6 bases between them.

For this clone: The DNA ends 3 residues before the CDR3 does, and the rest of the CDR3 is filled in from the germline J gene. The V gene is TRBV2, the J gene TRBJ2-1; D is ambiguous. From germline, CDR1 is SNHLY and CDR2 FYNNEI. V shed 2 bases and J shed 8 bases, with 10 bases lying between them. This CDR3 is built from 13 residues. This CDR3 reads CASSEQVYDEQFF. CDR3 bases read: TGTGCCAGCAGTGAACAGGTTTACGATGAG.

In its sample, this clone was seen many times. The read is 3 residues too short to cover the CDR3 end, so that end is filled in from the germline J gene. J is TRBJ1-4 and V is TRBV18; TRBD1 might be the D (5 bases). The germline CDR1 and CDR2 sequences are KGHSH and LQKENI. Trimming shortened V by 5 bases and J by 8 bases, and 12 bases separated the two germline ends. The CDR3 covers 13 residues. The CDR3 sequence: CASSEGSREKLFF. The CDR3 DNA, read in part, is TGTGCCAGCTCAGAGGGGTCTCGGGAAAAA.

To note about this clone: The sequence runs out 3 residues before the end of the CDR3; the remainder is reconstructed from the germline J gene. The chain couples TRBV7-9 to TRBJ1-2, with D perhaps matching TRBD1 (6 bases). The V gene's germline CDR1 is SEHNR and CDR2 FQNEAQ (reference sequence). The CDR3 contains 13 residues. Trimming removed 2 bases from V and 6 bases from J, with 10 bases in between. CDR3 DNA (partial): TGTGCCAGCAGCTTATTCAGACAGGATGGC. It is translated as CASSLFRQDG. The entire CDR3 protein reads CASSLFRQDGYTF.

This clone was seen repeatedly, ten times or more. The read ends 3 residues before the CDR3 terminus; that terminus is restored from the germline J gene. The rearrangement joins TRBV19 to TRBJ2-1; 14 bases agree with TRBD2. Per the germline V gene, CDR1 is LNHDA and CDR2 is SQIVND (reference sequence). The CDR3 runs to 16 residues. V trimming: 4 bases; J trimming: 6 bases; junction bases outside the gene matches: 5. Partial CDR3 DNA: TGTGCCAGTAGTACGACTAGCGGGAGGGCGGGCAATGAG. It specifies CASSTTSGRAGNE. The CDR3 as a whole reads CASSTTSGRAGNEQFF.

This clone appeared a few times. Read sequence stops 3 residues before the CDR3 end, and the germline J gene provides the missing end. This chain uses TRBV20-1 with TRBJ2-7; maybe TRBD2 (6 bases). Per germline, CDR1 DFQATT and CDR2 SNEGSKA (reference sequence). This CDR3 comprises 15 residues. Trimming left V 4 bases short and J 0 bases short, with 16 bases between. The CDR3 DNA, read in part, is TGCAGTGCTACCGAGATGCGGGGTAGCTCCTACGAG. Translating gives CSATEMRGSSYE. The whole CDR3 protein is CSATEMRGSSYEQYF.

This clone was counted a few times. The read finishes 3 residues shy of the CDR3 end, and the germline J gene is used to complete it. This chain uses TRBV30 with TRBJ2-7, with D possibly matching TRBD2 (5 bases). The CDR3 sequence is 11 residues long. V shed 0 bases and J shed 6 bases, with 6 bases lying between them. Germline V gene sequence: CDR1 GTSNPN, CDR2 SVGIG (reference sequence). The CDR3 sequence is CAWSVRGEQYF. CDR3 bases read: TGTGCCTGGAGTGTACGGGGCGAG.

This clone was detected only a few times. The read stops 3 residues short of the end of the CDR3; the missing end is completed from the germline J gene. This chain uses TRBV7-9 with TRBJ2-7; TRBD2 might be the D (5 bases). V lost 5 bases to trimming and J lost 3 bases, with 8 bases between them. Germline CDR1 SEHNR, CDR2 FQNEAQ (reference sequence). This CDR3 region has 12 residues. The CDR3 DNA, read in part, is TGTGCCAGCAGCCGAGACTACTACGAG. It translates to CASSRDYYE. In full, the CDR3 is CASSRDYYEQYF.

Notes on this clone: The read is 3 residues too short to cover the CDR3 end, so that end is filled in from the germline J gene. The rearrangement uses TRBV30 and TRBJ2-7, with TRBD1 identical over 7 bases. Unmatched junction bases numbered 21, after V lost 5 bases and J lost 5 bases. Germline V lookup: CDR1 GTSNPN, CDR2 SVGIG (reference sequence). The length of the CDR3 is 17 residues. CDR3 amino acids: CAWGLAKTGPFSHEQYF. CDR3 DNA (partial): TGTGCCTGGGGGCTCGCTAAGACAGGGCCGTTTTCCCACGAG.

CDR3 sequence reads: CASSFYLPGHGTSGVHLDEQYF. Partial CDR3 DNA: TGCGCCAGCAGCTTTTATCTTCCGGGCCATGGGACTAGCGGCGTCCATCTTGACGAG. J is TRBJ2-7 and V is TRBV5-1; TRBD2 agrees at 11 bases. The CDR3 end falls 3 residues outside the read, so it is completed with the germline J gene. Trimming cost V 2 bases and J 5 bases; bases outside gene matches: 27. Germline V lookup: CDR1 SGHRS, CDR2 YFSETQ. There are 22 residues in the CDR3.

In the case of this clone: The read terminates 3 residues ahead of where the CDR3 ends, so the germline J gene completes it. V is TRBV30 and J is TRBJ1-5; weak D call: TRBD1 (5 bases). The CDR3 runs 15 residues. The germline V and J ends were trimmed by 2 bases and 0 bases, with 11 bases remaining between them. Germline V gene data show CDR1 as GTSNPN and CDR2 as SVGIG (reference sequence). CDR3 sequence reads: CAWSTDSHSNQPQHF. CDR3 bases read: TGTGCCTGGAGTACCGACAGCCATAGCAATCAGCCC.

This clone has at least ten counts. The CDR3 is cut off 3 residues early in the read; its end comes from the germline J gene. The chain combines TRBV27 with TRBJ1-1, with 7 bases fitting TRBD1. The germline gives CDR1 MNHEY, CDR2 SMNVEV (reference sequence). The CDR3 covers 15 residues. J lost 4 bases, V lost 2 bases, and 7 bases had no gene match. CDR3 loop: CASSLVRGSFTEAFF. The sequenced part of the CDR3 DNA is TGTGCCAGCAGTTTAGTCAGGGGGTCATTCACTGAA.